A single sample is the source of the 29 T cell receptor beta chains below, sequenced in a study of cytomegalovirus exposure and HLA in healthy donors. Amplification used 60 Vbeta primers and 13 Jbeta primers. Sequencing used immunoSEQ multiplex PCR; TCRdb keeps in-frame clones, though not all of them. This sample has some 210,000 clones, with roughly 80% found just once. Sequencing used PBMCs. These receptors all come from a male donor in good health and CMV-seronegative.

The chain uses TRBV6-6 and TRBJ2-1, with TRBD2 identical over 9 bases. This CDR3 spans 16 amino acids. The germline V gene has CDR1 MNHNY and CDR2 SVGAGI (reference sequence). V gave up 5 bases and J gave up 2 bases; unmatched junction bases: 7. CDR3 bases: TGTGCCAGCAGTCGTACGACTAGCGGAACCTACAATGAGCAGTTCTTC. Its translation: CASSRTTSGTYNEQFF.

The chain employs TRBV7-9 and TRBJ2-2; weak D call: TRBD1 (5 bases). This CDR3 has 13 residues. Trimming cost V 6 bases and J 6 bases, with 11 bases left between them. CDR1 and CDR2 from the germline V gene are SEHNR and FQNEAQ (reference sequence). The CDR3 DNA reads as TGTGCCAGCAGTCGGACAATCTCCGGGGAGCTGTTTTTT. Its translation is CASSRTISGELFF.

The genes are TRBV21-1 and TRBJ2-7; TRBD2, the D gene given by the table, was not confirmed from the DNA. TRBV21-1 is a pseudogene. The CDR3 extends over 12 amino acids. CDR3 sequence (DNA): TGTGCCAGCCCAAAGAGCCATTACGAGCAGTACTTC. This encodes CASPKSHYEQYF.

The gene calls are TRBV30 and TRBJ1-6, with D maybe TRBD1 (6 bases). The germline CDR1 and CDR2 sequences are GTSNPN and SVGIG (reference sequence). The V end was cut by 2 bases, the J end by 10 bases, with 15 bases between. The CDR3 runs to 14 residues. The CDR3: CAWSRTGTLSPLHF. CDR3 in DNA: TGTGCCTGGAGTCGAACAGGGACGCTGTCACCCCTCCACTTT.

This clone has more than one count but fewer than ten. The chain combines TRBV28 with TRBJ1-2; 8 bases map to TRBD1. Germline V gene sequence: CDR1 MDHEN, CDR2 SYDVKM. The CDR3 runs to 13 residues. The J segment lost 6 bases and the V segment lost 6 bases, leaving 6 bases of the junction unmatched. CDR3 nucleotide sequence: TGTGCCAGCAGACGACAGGGGAGGGATGGCTACACCTTC. Its protein product is CASRRQGRDGYTF.

J is TRBJ1-1 and V is TRBV19; a weak D match, TRBD1 (5 bases). The germline V gene has CDR1 LNHDA and CDR2 SQIVND (reference sequence). The CDR3 sequence is 13 residues long. V dropped 4 bases and J dropped 8 bases, with 14 bases sitting between them. This CDR3 reads CASSTLTGLEAFF. The CDR3 DNA is TGTGCCAGTAGTACCCTCACAGGACTAGAAGCTTTCTTT.

The rearrangement joins TRBV20-1 to TRBJ2-7; D is uncertain. V gave up 1 base and J gave up 3 bases, with 4 bases separating them. This CDR3 spans 11 amino acids. Germline CDR1 and CDR2: DFQATT and SNEGSKA (reference sequence). CDR3 residues: CSARGGYEQYF. In DNA form, the CDR3 reads TGCAGTGCTAGAGGAGGCTACGAGCAGTACTTC.

The table lists this clone with a few counts. The chain joins TRBV7-2 to TRBJ2-7; 7 bases are a match to TRBD1. After removal of 4 bases from V and 2 bases from J, the junction contained 14 bases not matched to a gene. The CDR3 is made up of 17 amino acids. CDR1 and CDR2 from the germline V gene are SGHTA and FQGNSA. CDR3 residues: CASSSQAGTAITYEQYF. Written as DNA, the CDR3 is TGTGCCAGCAGCTCCCAAGCCGGGACAGCAATTACCTACGAGCAGTACTTC.

This chain links TRBV4-2 with TRBJ2-5, with D tentatively TRBD2 (5 bases). The CDR3 runs 17 residues. Trimming cost V 0 bases and J 5 bases, with 19 bases left between them. Germline CDR1 is LGHNA and CDR2 is YNFKEQ. Written as DNA, the CDR3 is TGTGCCAGCAGCCAAGAGGTCTCCGGGATATTTTTGGAGACCCAGTACTTC. Translating it yields CASSQEVSGIFLETQYF.

The V call is TRBV6-1, the J call TRBJ2-1, with D unresolved. The V gene lost 7 bases and the J gene lost 4 bases, with 11 bases spanning the gap. This CDR3 has 13 amino acids. The germline gives CDR1 MNHNS, CDR2 SASEGT. CDR3 nucleotides: TGTGCCAGCAACGAACGCCTATACAATGAGCAGTTCTTC. This encodes CASNERLYNEQFF.

The V gene is TRBV27, the J gene TRBJ2-1; no clear D gene. CDR3 size: 21 residues. With 5 bases removed from V and 6 bases from J, the gap between germline ends came to 35 bases. The germline V gene has CDR1 MNHEY and CDR2 SMNVEV (reference sequence). For the CDR3, the DNA is TGTGCCAGCAGTCTAAGGTTCTGGGTGGTAGGCCTCCTAAATCCGGGCAATGAGCAGTTCTTC. It is translated as CASSLRFWVVGLLNPGNEQFF.

V is TRBV10-1 and J is TRBJ2-5, with TRBD2 identical over 7 bases. The germline V gene has CDR1 WNHNN and CDR2 SYGVQD (reference sequence). The CDR3 consists of 14 residues. Trimming cost V 5 bases and J 3 bases; bases outside gene matches: 6. For the CDR3, the DNA is TGCGCCAGCAGTTACGGGGGGATGGAAGAGACCCAGTACTTC. This sequence encodes CASSYGGMEETQYF.

This clone occurred a few times. The chain has TRBV7-3 and TRBJ1-2; TRBD1 matches 9 bases. Germline V gene data show CDR1 as SGHTA and CDR2 as FQGTGA. V shed 2 bases and J 5 bases; nucleotides not matched to a gene: 0. The CDR3 runs 13 residues. The CDR3 DNA sequence: TGTGCCAGCAGCTTAGGACAGGGGTATGGCTACACCTTC. It is translated as CASSLGQGYGYTF. Based on the CDR3 plus reference TRBV7-3 and TRBJ1-2, the full variable domain is GAGVSQTPSNKVTEKGKYVELRCDPISGHTALYWYRQSLGQGPEFLIYFQGTGAADDSGLPNDRFFAVRPEGSVSTLKIQRTERGDSAVYLCASSLGQGYGYTFGSGTRLTVV.

The chain joins TRBV19 to TRBJ1-1, with TRBD1 as a possible D gene (6 bases). V was cut by 5 bases and J by 1 base, with 11 bases left in between. The CDR3 runs to 14 residues. The germline V gene encodes CDR1 LNHDA and CDR2 SQIVND (reference sequence). This CDR3 reads CASSPTGSNTEAFF. The CDR3 nucleotides read TGTGCCAGTAGTCCCACAGGGTCGAACACTGAAGCTTTCTTT.

The chain uses TRBV5-1 and TRBJ2-2; 9 bases fit TRBD2. The V gene's germline CDR1 is SGHRS and CDR2 YFSETQ. After removal of 6 bases from V and 1 base from J, the junction contained 13 bases not matched to a gene. CDR3 size: 18 residues. CDR3 coding DNA: TGCGCCAGCACCAGTAGACCCACTAGCGGGTTGAACACCGGGGAGCTGTTTTTT. It yields the protein CASTSRPTSGLNTGELFF.

With respect to this clone: Other DNA sequences in the sample encode the same CDR3. The chain joins TRBV7-3 to TRBJ2-1, with 7 bases that match TRBD2. The length of the CDR3 is 13 residues. Germline lookup yields CDR1 SGHTA and CDR2 FQGTGA. The V gene end was trimmed by 2 bases and the J gene end by 7 bases; junction bases not matched to a gene: 2. The chain's CDR3 is CASSLSAGNEQFF. The CDR3 nucleotides are TGTGCCAGCAGCTTATCAGCGGGGAATGAGCAGTTCTTC.

The chain uses TRBV2 and TRBJ2-5; D ambiguous. From germline, CDR1 is SNHLY and CDR2 FYNNEI. Trimming stripped 0 bases from V and 5 bases from J, with 16 bases between. There are 16 residues in the CDR3. The CDR3 sequence is CASSEASTRLGETQYF. The CDR3 DNA sequence: TGTGCCAGCAGTGAAGCGTCTACACGACTCGGGGAGACCCAGTACTTC.

The rearrangement links TRBV2 to TRBJ1-1, with D unresolved. With 2 bases removed from V and 1 base from J, the gap between germline ends came to 5 bases. The CDR3 extends over 13 amino acids. CDR1 SNHLY and CDR2 FYNNEI come from the germline V gene. The CDR3 loop is CASSESWNTEAFF. The CDR3 nucleotides read TGTGCCAGCAGTGAATCCTGGAACACTGAAGCTTTCTTT.

The rearrangement links TRBV6-5 to TRBJ2-5; 9 bases are a match to TRBD2. The last part of the DNA fits TRBJ2-7 better; the J call may be wrong. Germline V gives CDR1 MNHEY, CDR2 SVGAGI. The CDR3 sequence is 16 residues long. CDR3: CASSYRTSGFPYEQYF. The CDR3 DNA sequence: TGTGCCAGCAGTTACCGCACTAGCGGGTTCCCCTACGAGCAGTACTTC.

The chain is built from TRBV28 and TRBJ1-2, with unresolved D. The V end lost 3 bases, the J end lost 2 bases, and 10 bases lay between the germline ends. In germline, CDR1 is MDHEN, CDR2 SYDVKM. The CDR3 contains 14 residues. The CDR3 bases are TGTGCCAGCAGTTTGACGGGTTGGAACTATGGCTACACCTTC. Translated, it gives CASSLTGWNYGYTF.

For the CDR3, the DNA is TGCGCCAGCAGCCAAGGGGTATGGGGCTCCTACGAGCAGTACTTC. Translated: CASSQGVWGSYEQYF. This chain links TRBV4-1 with TRBJ2-5; no clear D gene. The DNA end lines up better with TRBJ2-7; the J call may be wrong. CDR1 is MGHRA and CDR2 is YSYEKL in the germline V gene. The CDR3 has 15 residues.

The gene calls are TRBV29-1 and TRBJ1-2; D is perhaps TRBD1 (6 bases). The germline V and J ends were trimmed by 4 bases and 3 bases, with 15 bases remaining between them. There are 14 residues in the CDR3. CDR1 SQVTM and CDR2 ANQGSEA come from the germline V gene. CDR3 in amino acids: CSVGGLRQDYGYTF. In DNA, the CDR3 is TGCAGCGTTGGAGGACTGCGACAGGACTATGGCTACACCTTC.

A note on this clone: An end of the junction differs from the germline gene, which may be a read error. The gene calls are TRBV7-9 and TRBJ2-7; 10 nucleotides agree with TRBD2. CDR3 length: 14 amino acids. Germline assignment: CDR1 SEHNR and CDR2 FQNEAQ (reference sequence). CDR3 nucleotides: TGTTCCAGCGGGGGGGGACGGCAGACCTACGAGCAGTACTTC. Translated: CSSGGGRQTYEQYF.

CDR3 protein: CASSMGLAESSYEQYF. DNA for the CDR3: TGTGCCAGCAGCATGGGACTAGCGGAATCCTCCTACGAGCAGTACTTC. The V call is TRBV7-3, the J call TRBJ2-7, with 11 bases matching TRBD2. CDR1 is SGHTA and CDR2 is FQGTGA in the germline V gene. Losses at the gene ends were 5 bases for V and 0 bases for J; bases not matched to a gene: 6. This CDR3 comprises 16 residues.

The table lists this clone with a few counts. V gene TRBV19 combines with J gene TRBJ1-1; 7 bases fit TRBD1. The CDR3 totals 15 residues. From germline, CDR1 is LNHDA and CDR2 SQIVND (reference sequence). The V and J ends lost 5 bases and 1 base, in that order; junction bases with no gene match: 7. In DNA, the CDR3 is TGTGCCAGTAGTCTACGGGCAGGGGGGAACACTGAAGCTTTCTTT. Translated, it gives CASSLRAGGNTEAFF.

This sequence joins TRBV29-1 and TRBJ2-1; 13 positions agree with TRBD2. This CDR3 has 14 residues. Germline V CDR1 and CDR2: SQVTM, ANQGSEA. Trimming cost V 7 bases and J 6 bases; bases outside gene matches: 6. The CDR3 reads CSGLLAGGPNEQFF. CDR3 sequence (DNA): TGCAGCGGCTTACTAGCGGGAGGGCCCAATGAGCAGTTCTTC.

The chain uses TRBV28 and TRBJ1-2; 9 bases map to TRBD1. This CDR3 region has 15 residues. J gave up 4 bases and V 7 bases, and 10 bases lay outside the gene matches. Germline CDR1 MDHEN, CDR2 SYDVKM. CDR3 sequence reads: CASIDTGGAGYGYTF. CDR3 DNA: TGTGCCAGCATCGATACAGGGGGCGCGGGCTATGGCTACACCTTC.

The chain uses TRBV9 and TRBJ1-1; D is unclear. The CDR3 spans 14 residues. The V gene lost 2 bases and the J gene lost 1 base, with 9 bases spanning the gap. Germline CDR1 SGDLS, CDR2 YYNGEE. The CDR3 DNA sequence: TGTGCCAGCAGCGTCTACACGGGGAACACTGAAGCTTTCTTT. This gives the protein CASSVYTGNTEAFF. The full variable domain, its missing parts supplied by reference TRBV9 and TRBJ1-1, is DSGVTQTPKHLITATGQRVTLRCSPRSGDLSVYWYQQSLDQGLQFLIQYYNGEERAKGNILERFSAQQFPDLHSELNLSSLELGDSALYFCASSVYTGNTEAFFGQGTRLTVV.

V gene TRBV4-1 combines with J gene TRBJ2-3, with D tentatively TRBD1 (6 bases). The CDR3 contains 15 residues. Per germline, CDR1 MGHRA and CDR2 YSYEKL. Trimming stripped 3 bases from V and 2 bases from J, with 12 bases between. CDR3 in DNA: TGCGCCAGCAGCCAGAGAACAGGGATCACAGATACGCAGTATTTT. As protein: CASSQRTGITDTQYF.